The sequence of this TCR beta chain was determined in a study of CD8+ T cells in alopecia areata. Germline assignment: CDR1 KGHSH and CDR2 LQKENI. The CDR3 runs to 12 residues. The V end lost 6 bases, the J end lost 3 bases, and 8 bases lay between the germline ends. The treatment is: oral pan-JAK inhibitor, 5-10 mg twice daily. Extracted RNA was reverse transcribed into cDNA, the sequencing template. TCRdb's table, derived via immunoSEQ multiplex PCR, lists solely in-frame clones and lacks some. This sample has some 170,000 clones, with 58% found just once. The chain joins TRBV18 to TRBJ1-2; D is possibly TRBD1 (6 bases). The receptor was derived from a human donor with alopecia areata. The starting material was CD4+ T cells sorted from blood, obtained at approximately week 56, from a patient treated with tofacitinib. The CDR3 DNA reads as TGTGCCAGCTCGGGGGCGGACTATGGCTACACCTTC. Protein sequence: CASSGADYGYTF. Variable domain in full (rest from reference TRBV18 and TRBJ1-2): NAGVMQNPRHLVRRRGQEARLRCSPMKGHSHVYWYRQLPEEGLKFMVYLQKENIIDESGMPKERFSAEFPKEGPSILRIQQVVRGDSAAYFCASSGADYGYTFGSGTRLTVV.